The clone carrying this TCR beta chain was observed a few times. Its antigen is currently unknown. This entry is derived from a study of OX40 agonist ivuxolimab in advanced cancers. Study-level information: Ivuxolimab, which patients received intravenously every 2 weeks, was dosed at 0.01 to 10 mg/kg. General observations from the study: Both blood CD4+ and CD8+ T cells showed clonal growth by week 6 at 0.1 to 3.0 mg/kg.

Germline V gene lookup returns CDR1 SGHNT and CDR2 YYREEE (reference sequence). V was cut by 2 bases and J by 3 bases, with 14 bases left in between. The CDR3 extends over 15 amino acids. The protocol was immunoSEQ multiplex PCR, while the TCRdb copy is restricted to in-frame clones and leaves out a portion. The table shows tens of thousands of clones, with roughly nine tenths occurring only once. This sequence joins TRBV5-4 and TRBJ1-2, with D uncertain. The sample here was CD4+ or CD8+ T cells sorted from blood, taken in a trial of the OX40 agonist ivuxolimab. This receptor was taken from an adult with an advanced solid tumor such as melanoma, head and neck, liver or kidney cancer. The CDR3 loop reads CASSFSIGLDYGYTF. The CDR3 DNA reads TGTGCCAGCAGCTTTTCTATAGGTTTAGACTATGGCTACACCTTC. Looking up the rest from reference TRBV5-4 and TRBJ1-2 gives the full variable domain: ETGVTQSPTHLIKTRGQQVTLRCSSQSGHNTVSWYQQALGQGPQFIFQYYREEENGRGNFPPRFSGLQFPNYSSELNVNALELDDSALYLCASSFSIGLDYGYTFGSGTRLTVV.